The T cell receptor (beta chain) described here comes from a study of T cell responses to AZD1222 COVID-19 vaccine. Study results and caveats: Clonal diversity was possibly underestimated, and white British individuals and females predominated among donors.

Method: immunoSEQ multiplex PCR; TCRdb's copy keeps in-frame clones and lacks some. The sample holds about 96,000 clones, approximately 90% seen once. A word on this clone: As yet, its antigen is unknown.

The CDR3 covers 14 residues. The trim removed 5 bases at V and 4 bases at J, leaving 7 bases unmatched. Looked up from germline, CDR1 is LNHDA and CDR2 is SQIVND (reference sequence). Here the sequenced sample was peripheral blood, taken on day 0 of AZD1222 vaccination. J is TRBJ2-7 and V is TRBV19; TRBD1 matches 8 bases. This TCR was recovered from an adult in good health. Written as DNA, the CDR3 is TGTGCCAGTAGTGTTACAGGGGGAGAATACGAGCAGTACTTC. It translates to CASSVTGGEYEQYF.